This TCR beta chain was identified during a study of cytomegalovirus exposure and HLA in healthy donors (dated by TCRdb to the late 2010s). Study-level background: In an earlier analysis of several hundred of the donors, 276 Gb of sequence data and approximately 100 million unique TCR beta sequences from roughly 190 million T cells were reported. An early release that covered about 600 HLA-typed donors contained approximately 320 gigabases of sequencing data and 85 million to 100 million unique TCR sequences. Among the roughly 400 genotyped donors, under 90% belonged to the genetic ancestry cluster associated with self-reported Caucasian donors. The aim of the study was to test whether cataloging public T cell receptors could identify signatures of past pathogen exposure. The study profiled the T cell repertoires of approximately 700 subjects by immunosequencing and related them to cytomegalovirus serostatus. A separate validation cohort of roughly 130 different subjects was used in addition to the approximately 700-subject first cohort. To predict cytomegalovirus infection status, the study brought together high-throughput TCR immunosequencing, statistical association of individual TCRs with disease status, and machine learning. To study patterns of TCR occurrence, a later analysis re-analyzed previously published TCR beta repertoires from 500 to 850 donors and added high-resolution HLA genotyping. In the later analysis, no new phenotypic data were used to find candidate immune exposures; instead, reliance was placed on TCR beta sequences and their occurrence across donors. An earlier analysis of several hundred of the donors applied high-throughput TCR beta sequencing to assess whether each TCR beta V gene segment acted as functional or pseudogenic. Donor age, sex, ethnicity and CMV serostatus were compiled alongside the repertoire data. A later genetic analysis took genome-wide SNP genotypes for about 65% of the 666 donors and used that subset as a discovery cohort. All discovery cohort repertoires had been generated using a single sequencing platform. HLA typing covered class I and class II loci at four-digit resolution. Typing coverage differed by locus: A, B, C, DRB1 and DQB1 were typed in about 629-640 donors, DQA1 in 500 to 550, DPA1 in around 600, and DPB1 in 400 to 480. A handful of DR-DQ haplotypes were treated as single units for association and clustering because of strong linkage in the cohort. Among some 400 genotyped donors of the cohort, an average of roughly 230,000 unique TCR beta nucleotide sequences was sequenced per donor, of which roughly 18% were non-productive. What the work shows at the level of the full study, not this receptor alone: It was suggested by the authors that the approach could potentially be generalized to other disease states and immunological phenotypes. While some public TCRs were present in many individuals, most TCR sequences turned up only very rarely across donors. In an earlier analysis of around 600 of the donors, most TCR beta V segments were observed in productive rearrangements about 87% or about 30% of the time, broadly matching IMGT annotations. The cohort was sequenced for TCR beta chains only, and without alpha or paired-chain data the features that could be detected were limited. According to a later analysis, parvovirus B19, influenza, CMV and Epstein-Barr virus appeared linked to several top co-occurrence clusters. A further reported finding was that TCR beta sequences accurately predicted the HLA-A and HLA-B alleles for most subjects in the first cohort. In a later genetic analysis, a missense DCLRE1C variant was associated with V-gene and J-gene trimming of TCR beta chains, and the association was replicated in an independent cohort. A group of highly shared sequence variants was considered likely to be a technical artifact of the sequencing pipeline. The classifier was reported to diagnose cytomegalovirus status with high specificity and sensitivity in both the original cohort and the validation cohort. A later analysis associated about 16,000 TCR beta sequences with specific HLA alleles at a false discovery rate of 0.05. Some IMGT-functional V segments, including TRBV6-2 and TRBV6-3, could not be distinguished by the 87-base-pair reads and were therefore excluded. A later analysis found that HLA-associated TCR beta chains were more clonally expanded and had lower generation probabilities than equally common non-associated chains. Because counts were too low, roughly 18 rarely observed V segments, including chromosome 9 orphons, were left out of the earlier analysis of a few hundred of the donors. CMV serostatus was the only immune exposure information available for the cohort. Compared with the roughly 700-donor mean, donors in an Asian-associated ancestry cluster had fewer N-insertions in productive TCRs, according to a later genetic analysis. A later analysis found that TCR association rates varied across HLA loci, with DRB1 alleles showing the most associated TCRs and HLA-C alleles the fewest. Roughly uniform sequencing depth across donors was assumed in presence/absence analyses, although this assumption may not hold. In vitro tests confirmed that three of the cytomegalovirus-associated TCR beta chains recognize cytomegalovirus antigens. When HLA alleles, especially DR and DQ, strongly co-occurred, TCR associations were difficult to assign to individual alleles. In a later analysis, most CMV-associated TCR beta chains were found to appear HLA-restricted, with HLA associations seemingly driven largely by CMV exposure. The study gave a list of about 160 TCR beta chains associated with cytomegalovirus. Correlated functional status among segregating V segments might reflect linkage disequilibrium, but an unknown experimental factor could not be ruled out. HLA typing was unavailable for some donors at each locus, so association tests used only the typed subset.

Remarks on this clone: It has no known antigen specificity. Base qualities are not recorded, but no much larger clone differs from it by a single base.

In total, roughly 710 healthy bone marrow donors made up the cohort. Cohort members were all nominally healthy when sampled, although unrecorded immune exposures were likely present. The donor was CMV seronegative and belonged to the group of 352 seronegative cohort members. A peripheral blood sample was collected from each donor, and TCR beta sequencing was performed on peripheral blood mononuclear cells. The Qiagen DNeasy Blood Extraction Kit was used to extract genomic DNA from the blood cell samples. Libraries were built with the immunoSEQ multiplex PCR assay. A mixture of 60 forward primers for TCR Vbeta segments and 13 reverse primers for TCR Jbeta segments was used in the multiplex PCR. The CDR3 region of rearranged TCR beta genes was amplified from genomic DNA with a multiplex PCR assay. Amplified TCR beta libraries were sequenced as 87-base-pair reads on the Illumina HiSeq System. Turning to the authors' computational methods: Across the roughly 640 repertoires, a later analysis counted approximately 83 million unique TCR beta chains, roughly 11 million of which were shared by at least two donors. To remove PCR and sequencing errors, raw reads were error-corrected and collapsed into unique sequences using a nearest-neighbor algorithm that merged closely related sequences. Alignment of CDR3 sequences to IMGT reference sequences was used to assign V, D and J gene segments. For a sequence to be retained, a match of at least six nucleotides to both a V gene segment and a J gene segment was required. Rearrangements were called productive when the CDR3 lacked stop codons and stayed in frame with V and J; all others were non-productive. Following IMGT convention, CDR3 was defined as the stretch from the second conserved V-encoded cysteine up to the conserved J-encoded phenylalanine. Sequences without an unambiguous match to a single V gene segment were excluded from the earlier analysis of almost 600 of the donors. In an earlier analysis of roughly 500 of the donors, V segments were called functional above 56.7% productive rearrangements and were called segregating when the between-donor standard deviation exceeded 5%. To diagnose cytomegalovirus status from the catalog of TCR beta chain sequences, a statistical classification framework was built. V and J gene assignment, in a later analysis, came from comparing TCR nucleotide sequences with IMGT/GENE-DB human TR gene sequences. A later analysis assigned CDR3 sequences and most-parsimonious VDJ recombination scenarios with the TCRdist pipeline. In a later analysis, each TCR beta chain was defined by its CDR3 amino acid sequence together with its V-gene family, and reads without a unique V-gene family were excluded. A later analysis removed several hundred highly shared, low-generation-probability nucleotide sequences to deal with suspected cross-contamination and a sequencing artifact. For each public chain, a later analysis derived a clonal expansion index from normalized ranks of inferred template counts within each repertoire. Generation probabilities in a later analysis came from a VDJ recombination model fitted to out-of-frame rearrangements, and those results were checked against IGoR. A later analysis scored TCR-TCR, TCR-HLA and TCR-CMV co-occurrence with hypergeometric tests, applying a repertoire-size bias correction to TCR pairs. A later analysis estimated false discovery rates by permuting HLA or CMV assignments 20 times. A later analysis grouped co-occurring TCRs with DBSCAN, adding TCRdist sequence similarity when clustering within HLA-allele-positive subsets. Repertoires with fewer than 30,000 or more than 120,000 public chains were left out of co-occurrence clustering, as were five repertoires with anomalous nucleotide sharing. What TCRdb holds here is the immuneACCESS table cut down to in-frame rearrangements. Part of the clones is not present; checked against another copy, under half of the missing clones reflect an unresolved V gene, and the others are unexplained. That table furnishes V, J and clone size, whereas the DNA furnished D and trimming. The sample yields over 150,000 clones; 65% to 80% were counted once. 4.3% of the sample lies in the top ten.

CDR1 and CDR2 (MNHEY, SVGAGI) derive from the germline V gene. Measured from the cysteine to the phenylalanine, the CDR3 is 15 residues long. Only CDR3 DNA is held: 45 bases, read in frame from base 1. At the junction V is shortened by 6 bases and J by 0 bases, with 12 bases in between. This clonotype was obtained from a man in his forties in good health and CMV-seronegative. In this chain, TRBV6-5 is recombined with TRBJ1-5, with TRBD1 tentatively as D gene (5 bases match). The sample consisted of PBMCs. CDR3 region: CASRPQVNSNQPQHF. The nucleotide sequence reads TGTGCCAGCAGGCCACAGGTCAATAGCAATCAGCCCCAGCATTTT.